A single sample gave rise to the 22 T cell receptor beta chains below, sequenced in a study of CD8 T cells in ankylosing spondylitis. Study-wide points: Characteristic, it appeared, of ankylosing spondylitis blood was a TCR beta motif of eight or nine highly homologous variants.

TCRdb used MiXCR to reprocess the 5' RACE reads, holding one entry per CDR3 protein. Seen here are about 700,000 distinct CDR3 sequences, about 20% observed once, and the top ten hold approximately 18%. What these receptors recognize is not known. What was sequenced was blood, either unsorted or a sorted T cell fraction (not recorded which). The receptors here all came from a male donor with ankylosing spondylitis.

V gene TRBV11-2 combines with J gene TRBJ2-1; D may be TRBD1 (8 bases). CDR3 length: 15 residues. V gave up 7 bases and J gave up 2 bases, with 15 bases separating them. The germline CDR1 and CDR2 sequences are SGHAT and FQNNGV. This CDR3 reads CASTGGTGPYNEQFF. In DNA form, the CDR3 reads TGTGCCAGCACCGGGGGGACAGGCCCCTACAATGAGCAGTTCTTC.

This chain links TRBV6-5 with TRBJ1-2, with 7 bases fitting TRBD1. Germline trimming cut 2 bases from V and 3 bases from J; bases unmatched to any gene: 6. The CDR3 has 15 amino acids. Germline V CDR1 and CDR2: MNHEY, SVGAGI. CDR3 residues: CASSYVGQPYYGYTF. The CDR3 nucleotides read TGTGCCAGCAGTTACGTGGGACAGCCCTACTATGGCTACACCTTC.

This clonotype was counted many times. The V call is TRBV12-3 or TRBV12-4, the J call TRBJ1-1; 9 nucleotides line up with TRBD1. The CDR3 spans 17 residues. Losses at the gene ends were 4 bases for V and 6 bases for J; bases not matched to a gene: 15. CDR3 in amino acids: CASSSYRTGAVSAEAFF. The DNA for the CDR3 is TGTGCCAGCAGTTCTTACAGGACAGGGGCTGTGAGCGCTGAAGCTTTCTTT.

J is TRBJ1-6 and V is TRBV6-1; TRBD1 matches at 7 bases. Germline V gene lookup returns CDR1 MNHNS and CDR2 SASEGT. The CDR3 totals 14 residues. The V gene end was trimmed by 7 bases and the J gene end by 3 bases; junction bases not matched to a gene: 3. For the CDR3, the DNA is TGTGCCAGCATGGACAGGAACTATAATTCACCCCTCCACTTT. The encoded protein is CASMDRNYNSPLHF.

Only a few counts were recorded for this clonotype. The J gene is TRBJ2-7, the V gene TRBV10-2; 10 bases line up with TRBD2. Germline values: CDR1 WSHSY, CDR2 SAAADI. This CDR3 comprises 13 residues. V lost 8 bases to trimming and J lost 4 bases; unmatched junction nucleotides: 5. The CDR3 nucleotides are TGCGCCAGCGGGCCTAGCGGGGGATACGAGCAGTACTTC. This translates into CASGPSGGYEQYF.

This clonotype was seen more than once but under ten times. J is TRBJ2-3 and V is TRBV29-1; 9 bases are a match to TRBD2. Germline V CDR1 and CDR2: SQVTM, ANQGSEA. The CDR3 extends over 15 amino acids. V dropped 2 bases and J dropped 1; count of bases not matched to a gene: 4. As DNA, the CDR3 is TGCAGCGTTGAAACCGTAGCGGGGGGCACAGATACGCAGTATTTT. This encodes CSVETVAGGTDTQYF.

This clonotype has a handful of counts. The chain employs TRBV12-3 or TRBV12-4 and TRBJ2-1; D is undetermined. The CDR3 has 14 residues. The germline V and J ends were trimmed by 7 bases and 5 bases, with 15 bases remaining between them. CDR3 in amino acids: CASKGRALDNEQFF. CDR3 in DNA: TGTGCCAGCAAGGGCCGGGCCTTGGACAATGAGCAGTTCTTC.

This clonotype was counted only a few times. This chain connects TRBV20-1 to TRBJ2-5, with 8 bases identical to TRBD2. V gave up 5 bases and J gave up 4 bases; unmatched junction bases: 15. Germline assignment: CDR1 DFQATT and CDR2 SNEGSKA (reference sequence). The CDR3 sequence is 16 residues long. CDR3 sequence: CSASRSGSSLAETQYF. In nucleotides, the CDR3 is TGCAGTGCTTCTCGGAGCGGGAGTTCTCTGGCAGAGACCCAGTACTTC.

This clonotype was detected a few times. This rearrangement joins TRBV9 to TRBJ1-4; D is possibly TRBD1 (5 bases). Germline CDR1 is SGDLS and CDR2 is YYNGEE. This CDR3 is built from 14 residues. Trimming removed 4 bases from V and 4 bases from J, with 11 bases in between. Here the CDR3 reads CASSRAGINEKLFF. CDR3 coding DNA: TGTGCCAGCAGCCGGGCAGGGATTAATGAAAAACTGTTTTTT.

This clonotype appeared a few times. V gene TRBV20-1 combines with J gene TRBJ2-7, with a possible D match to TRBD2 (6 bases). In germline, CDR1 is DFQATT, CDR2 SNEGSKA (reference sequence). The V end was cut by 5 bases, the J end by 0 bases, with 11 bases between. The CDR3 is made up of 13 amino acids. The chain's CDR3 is CSALAKSSYEQYF. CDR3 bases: TGCAGTGCTCTAGCGAAAAGCTCCTACGAGCAGTACTTC.

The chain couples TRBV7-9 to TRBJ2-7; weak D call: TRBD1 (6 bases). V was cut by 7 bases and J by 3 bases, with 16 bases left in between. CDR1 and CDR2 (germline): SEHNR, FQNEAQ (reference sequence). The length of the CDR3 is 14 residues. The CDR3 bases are TGTGCCAGCAACTCATGGGAGACAGGCTACGAGCAGTACTTC. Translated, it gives CASNSWETGYEQYF.

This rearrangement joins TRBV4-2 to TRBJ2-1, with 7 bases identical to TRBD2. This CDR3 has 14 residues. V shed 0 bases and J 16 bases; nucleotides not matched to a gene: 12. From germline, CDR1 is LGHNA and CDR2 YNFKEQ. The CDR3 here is CASSQDFGAGLAFF. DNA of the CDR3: TGTGCCAGCAGCCAAGATTTTGGAGCGGGATTAGCCTTCTTC.

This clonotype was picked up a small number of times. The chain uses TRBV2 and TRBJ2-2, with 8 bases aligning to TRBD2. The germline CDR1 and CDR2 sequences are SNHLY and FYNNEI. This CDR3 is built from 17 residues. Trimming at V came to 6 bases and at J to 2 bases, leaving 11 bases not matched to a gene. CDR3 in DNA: TGTGCCAGCAGCGACACCCTAGCGGGTCTAAACACCGGGGAGCTGTTTTTT. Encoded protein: CASSDTLAGLNTGELFF.

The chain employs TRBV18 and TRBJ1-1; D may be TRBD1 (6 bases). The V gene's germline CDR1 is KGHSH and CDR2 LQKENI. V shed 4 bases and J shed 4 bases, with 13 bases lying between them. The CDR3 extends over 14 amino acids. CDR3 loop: CASSRSDSSTEAFF. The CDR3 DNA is TGTGCCAGCTCACGATCGGACAGCTCCACTGAAGCTTTCTTT.

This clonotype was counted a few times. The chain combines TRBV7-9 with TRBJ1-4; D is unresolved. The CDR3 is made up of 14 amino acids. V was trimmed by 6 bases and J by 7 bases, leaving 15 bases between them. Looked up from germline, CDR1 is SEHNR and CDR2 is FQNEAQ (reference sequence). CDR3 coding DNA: TGTGCCAGCAGGATGGAAGGGATGGGTGAAAAACTGTTTTTT. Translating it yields CASRMEGMGEKLFF.

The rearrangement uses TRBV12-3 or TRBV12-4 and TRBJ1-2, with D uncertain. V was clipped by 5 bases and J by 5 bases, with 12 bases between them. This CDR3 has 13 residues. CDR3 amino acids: CASSPKQRYGYTF. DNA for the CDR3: TGTGCCAGCAGTCCCAAACAGAGATATGGCTACACCTTC.

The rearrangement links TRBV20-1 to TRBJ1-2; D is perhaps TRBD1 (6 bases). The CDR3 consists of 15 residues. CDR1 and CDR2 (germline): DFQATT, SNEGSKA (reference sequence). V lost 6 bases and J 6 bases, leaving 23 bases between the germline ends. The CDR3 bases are TGCAGTGCCAAGCCACCCGCGCGGGGGGCGAATGGCTACACCTTC. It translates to CSAKPPARGANGYTF.

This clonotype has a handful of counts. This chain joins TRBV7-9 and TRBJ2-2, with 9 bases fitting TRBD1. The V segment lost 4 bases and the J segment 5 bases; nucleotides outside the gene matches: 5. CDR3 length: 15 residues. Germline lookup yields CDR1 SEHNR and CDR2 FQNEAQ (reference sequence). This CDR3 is CASSSQDRGTGELFF. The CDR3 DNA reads TGTGCCAGCAGCTCACAAGACAGGGGGACCGGGGAGCTGTTTTTT.

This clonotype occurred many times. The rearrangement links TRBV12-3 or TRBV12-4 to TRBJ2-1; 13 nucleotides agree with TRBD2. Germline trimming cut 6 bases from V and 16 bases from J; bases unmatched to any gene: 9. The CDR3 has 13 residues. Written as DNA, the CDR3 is TGTGCCAGCAGCGGACTAGCGGGAGTAGGTTGTTTCTTC. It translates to CASSGLAGVGCFF.

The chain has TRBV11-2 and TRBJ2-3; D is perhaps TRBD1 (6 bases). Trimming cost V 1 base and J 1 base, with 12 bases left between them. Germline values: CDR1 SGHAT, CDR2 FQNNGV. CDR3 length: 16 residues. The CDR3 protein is CASSLGRTAGTDTQYF. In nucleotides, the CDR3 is TGTGCCAGCAGCTTAGGGAGGACAGCAGGCACAGATACGCAGTATTTT.

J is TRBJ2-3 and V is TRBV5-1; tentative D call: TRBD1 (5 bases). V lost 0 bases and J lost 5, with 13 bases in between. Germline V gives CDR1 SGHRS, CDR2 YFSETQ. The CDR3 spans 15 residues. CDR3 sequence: CASSLEAGKGDTQYF. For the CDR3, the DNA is TGCGCCAGCAGCTTGGAGGCAGGGAAAGGAGATACGCAGTATTTT.

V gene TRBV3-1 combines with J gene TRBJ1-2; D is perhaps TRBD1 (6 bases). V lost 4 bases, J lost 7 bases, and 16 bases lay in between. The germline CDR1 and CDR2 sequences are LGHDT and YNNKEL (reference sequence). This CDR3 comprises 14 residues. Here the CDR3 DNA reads TGTGCCAGCAGCCTTTGGACAGTCGAAGGTGGCTACACCTTC. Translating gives CASSLWTVEGGYTF.